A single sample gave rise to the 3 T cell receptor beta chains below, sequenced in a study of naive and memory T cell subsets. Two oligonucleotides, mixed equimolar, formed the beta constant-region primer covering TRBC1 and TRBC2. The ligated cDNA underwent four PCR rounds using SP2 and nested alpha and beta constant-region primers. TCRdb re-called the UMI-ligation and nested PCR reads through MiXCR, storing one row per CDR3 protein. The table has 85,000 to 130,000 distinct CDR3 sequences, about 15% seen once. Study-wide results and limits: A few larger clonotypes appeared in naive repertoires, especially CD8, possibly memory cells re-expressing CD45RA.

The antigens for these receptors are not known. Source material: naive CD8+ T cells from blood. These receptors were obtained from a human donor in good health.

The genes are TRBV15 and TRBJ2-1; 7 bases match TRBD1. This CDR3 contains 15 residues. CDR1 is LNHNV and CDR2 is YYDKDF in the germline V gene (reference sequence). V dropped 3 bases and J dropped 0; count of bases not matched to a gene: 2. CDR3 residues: CATSSDRASYNEQFF. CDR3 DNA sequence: TGTGCCACCAGCAGCGACAGGGCCTCCTACAATGAGCAGTTCTTC.

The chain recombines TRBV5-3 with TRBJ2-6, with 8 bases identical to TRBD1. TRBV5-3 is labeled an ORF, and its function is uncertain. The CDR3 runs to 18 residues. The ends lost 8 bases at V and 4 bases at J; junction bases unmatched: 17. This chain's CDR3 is CARPVLRGQESGANVLTF. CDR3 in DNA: TGTGCCAGGCCAGTCCTCAGGGGGCAAGAGTCCGGGGCCAACGTCCTGACTTTC.

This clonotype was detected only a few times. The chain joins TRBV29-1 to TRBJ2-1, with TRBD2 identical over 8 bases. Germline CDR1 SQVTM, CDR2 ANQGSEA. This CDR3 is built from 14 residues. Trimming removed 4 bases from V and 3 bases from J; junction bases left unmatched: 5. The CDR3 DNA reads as TGCAGCGTTGTCAGCGGGAGAAGCTACAATGAGCAGTTCTTC. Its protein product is CSVVSGRSYNEQFF.